The 7 T cell receptor beta chains listed next were all sequenced from one sample in a study of graft-versus-host responses after intestinal transplantation. Profiled with immunoSEQ multiplex PCR; TCRdb holds only in-frame clones, not every one. The data show some 4,400 clones, approximately 72% seen once. Graft specimens yielded both intraepithelial and lamina propria lymphocytes. Sample: ileum tissue, taken 17 days after transplant. These receptors were collected from a human patient who received an intestinal transplant, so some T cells may come from the graft donor.

The V call is TRBV14, the J call TRBJ1-6; TRBD1 matches 8 bases. Germline V gene sequence: CDR1 SGHDN, CDR2 FVKESK. V lost 4 bases, J lost 10 bases, and 12 bases stayed unmatched. This CDR3 contains 16 residues. CDR3 loop: CASSPKGRTGTSPLHF. In DNA form, the CDR3 reads TGTGCCAGCAGCCCGAAGGGGAGGACAGGGACATCACCCCTCCACTTT.

CDR3 region: CAARVQADQPQHF. As DNA, the CDR3 is TGTGCCGCCAGGGTCCAGGCCGATCAGCCCCAGCATTTT. The chain is built from TRBV2 and TRBJ1-5, with D possibly matching TRBD1 (5 bases). The germline V and J ends were trimmed by 11 bases and 5 bases, with 16 bases remaining between them. CDR1 is SNHLY, CDR2 FYNNEI, per germline. The CDR3 totals 13 residues.

The chain combines TRBV6-5 with TRBJ2-3, with TRBD2 matching over 9 bases. The V gene end was trimmed by 5 bases and the J gene end by 4 bases; junction bases not matched to a gene: 4. CDR3 length equals 14 residues. CDR1 and CDR2 from the germline V gene are MNHEY and SVGAGI. The CDR3 DNA is TGTGCCAGCAGTCTTAGCGGGGGTCCAGATACGCAGTATTTT. The encoded protein is CASSLSGGPDTQYF.

V usage is TRBV13 and J usage is TRBJ2-1; the match to TRBD2 covers 12 bases. Germline V gene sequence: CDR1 PRHDT, CDR2 FYEKMQ (reference sequence). The CDR3 contains 15 residues. V lost 5 bases, J lost 10 bases, and 9 bases stayed unmatched. The CDR3 DNA is TGTGCCAGCAGCCCGTCTAGCGGGGGGGCCGGGGAGCAGTTCTTC. This codes for CASSPSSGGAGEQFF.

This clone is a singleton in its sample. The chain links TRBV19 to TRBJ2-5; weak D call: TRBD1 (6 bases). CDR1 is LNHDA and CDR2 is SQIVND in the germline V gene (reference sequence). The CDR3 has 13 amino acids. With 9 bases removed from V and 2 bases from J, the gap between germline ends came to 13 bases. CDR3 DNA: TGTGCCAGCTCAGGGGTTGGGCAAGAGACCCAGTACTTC. Encoded protein: CASSGVGQETQYF.

This chain uses TRBV28 with TRBJ2-2; TRBD1 aligns across 7 bases. Germline CDR1 is MDHEN and CDR2 is SYDVKM. The CDR3 contains 21 residues. V shed 5 bases, J shed 2 bases, and the junction held 23 bases outside the gene matches. The CDR3 sequence: CASSTTGPGTESKTNTGELFF. DNA of the CDR3: TGTGCCAGCAGTACTACCGGACCCGGGACAGAATCAAAAACTAACACCGGGGAGCTGTTTTTT. Looking up the rest from reference TRBV28 and TRBJ2-2 gives the full variable domain: DVKVTQSSRYLVKRTGEKVFLECVQDMDHENMFWYRQDPGLGLRLIYFSYDVKMKEKGDIPEGYSVSREKKERFSLILESASTNQTSMYLCASSTTGPGTESKTNTGELFFGEGSRLTVL.

The rearrangement links TRBV5-5 to TRBJ1-2; 9 bases match TRBD1. CDR1 SGHKS and CDR2 YYEKEE come from the germline V gene (reference sequence). V trimming: 4 bases; J trimming: 4 bases; junction bases outside the gene matches: 5. The CDR3 contains 14 residues. CDR3: CASSPTGGVYGYTF. In DNA, the CDR3 is TGTGCCAGCAGCCCCACAGGGGGCGTCTATGGCTACACCTTC.